This T cell receptor (beta chain) was documented in a study of T cell repertoires in aging, cancer and after chemotherapy. Broader study findings: Compared with age-matched healthy donors, untreated hematological or solid cancer patients showed higher blood TCR clonality. In cancer patients, declining TCR diversity with age involved lost richness and lost evenness. These repertoire data do not allow conclusions about immunological memory after chemotherapy.

TRB rearrangements spanning V, D and J were amplified using mixed TRB-A/B primers. From the multiplex PCR reads, TCRdb called clonotypes with MiXCR, one entry per CDR3 protein. The sample lists a few thousand distinct CDR3 sequences, roughly 30% occurring once. CDR1 is SEHNR, CDR2 FQNEAQ, per germline (reference sequence). The CDR3 is made up of 16 amino acids. Germline trimming cut 3 bases from V and 2 bases from J; bases unmatched to any gene: 1. Worth noting for this clonotype: The antigen remains unidentified.

TCR beta rearrangements were amplified from peripheral blood genomic DNA. The specimen sequenced was blood. The V call is TRBV7-9, the J call TRBJ2-6; TRBD1 aligns across 10 bases. This receptor was identified in a human donor in good health. The CDR3 is CASSLTGGPGANVLTF. In nucleotides, the CDR3 is TGTGCCAGCAGCTTGACAGGGGGCCCTGGGGCCAACGTCCTGACTTTC.